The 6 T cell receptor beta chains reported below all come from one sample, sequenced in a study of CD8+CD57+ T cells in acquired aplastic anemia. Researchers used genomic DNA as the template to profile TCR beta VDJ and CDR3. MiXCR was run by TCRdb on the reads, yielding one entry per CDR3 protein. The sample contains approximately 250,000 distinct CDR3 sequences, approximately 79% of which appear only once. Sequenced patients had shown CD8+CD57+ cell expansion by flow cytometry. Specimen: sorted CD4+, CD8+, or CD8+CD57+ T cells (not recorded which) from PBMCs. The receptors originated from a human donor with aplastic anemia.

This CDR3 is CSARALAGEYNEAFF. The CDR3 nucleotides read TGCAGTGCCCGAGCCCTAGCGGGAGAGTACAATGAAGCTTTCTTT. V is TRBV20-1 and J is TRBJ1-1; the D is unclear. The V gene lost 6 bases and the J gene lost 7 bases, with 24 bases spanning the gap. Germline V lookup: CDR1 DFQATT, CDR2 SNEGSKA (reference sequence). The length of the CDR3 is 15 residues.

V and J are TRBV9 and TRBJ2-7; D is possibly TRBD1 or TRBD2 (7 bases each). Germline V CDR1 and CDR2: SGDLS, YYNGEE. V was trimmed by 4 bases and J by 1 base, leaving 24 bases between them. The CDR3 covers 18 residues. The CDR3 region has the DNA TGTGCCAGCAGCTTACGACCAGCGGGGACAGCCCTTTCCTACGAGCAGTACGTC. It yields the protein CASSLRPAGTALSYEQYV.

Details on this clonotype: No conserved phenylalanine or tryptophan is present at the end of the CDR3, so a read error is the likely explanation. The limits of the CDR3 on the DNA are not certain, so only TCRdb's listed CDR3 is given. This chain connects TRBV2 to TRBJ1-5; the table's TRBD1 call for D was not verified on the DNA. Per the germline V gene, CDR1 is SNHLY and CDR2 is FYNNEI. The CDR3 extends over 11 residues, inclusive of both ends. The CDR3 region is CASSDGGPEQL.

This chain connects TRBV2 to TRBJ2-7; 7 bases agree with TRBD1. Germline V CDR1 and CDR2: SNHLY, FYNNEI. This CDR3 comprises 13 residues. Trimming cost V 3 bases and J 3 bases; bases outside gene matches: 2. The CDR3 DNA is TGTGCCAGCAGTGACTGGACAGGCTACGAGCAGTACTTC. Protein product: CASSDWTGYEQYF. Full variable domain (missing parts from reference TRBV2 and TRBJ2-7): EPEVTQTPSHQVTQMGQEVILRCVPISNHLYFYWYRQILGQKVEFLVSFYNNEISEKSEIFDDQFSVERPDGSNFTLKIRSTKLEDSAMYFCASSDWTGYEQYFGPGTRLTVT.

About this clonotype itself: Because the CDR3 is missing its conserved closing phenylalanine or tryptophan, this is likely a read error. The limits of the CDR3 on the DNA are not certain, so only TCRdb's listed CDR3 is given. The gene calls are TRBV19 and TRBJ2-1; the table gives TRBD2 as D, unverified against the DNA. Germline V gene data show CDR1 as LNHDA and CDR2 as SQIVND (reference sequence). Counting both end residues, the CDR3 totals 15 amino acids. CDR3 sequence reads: CASSARDAGELYFVD.

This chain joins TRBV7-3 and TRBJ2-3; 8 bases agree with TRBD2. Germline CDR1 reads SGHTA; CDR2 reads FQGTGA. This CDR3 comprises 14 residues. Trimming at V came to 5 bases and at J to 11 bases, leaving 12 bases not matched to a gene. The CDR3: CASSPAGGRGRQYF. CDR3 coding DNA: TGTGCCAGCAGCCCTGCGGGAGGTCGCGGTAGGCAGTATTTT.